This is a list of T cell receptor beta chains from one sample in a study of shared clonotypes between healthy human individuals. The protocol was immunoSEQ multiplex PCR, while the TCRdb copy is restricted to in-frame clones and leaves out a portion. The repertoire includes 2 million to 3 million clones, over 85% of them detected once, and about 0.34% sits in the top ten. The sequenced sample consisted of naive CD4+ T cells from PBMCs. The receptors here all came from a man aged 18 to 30 in good health. Some clones in this sample may be carry-over from other donors' samples. CDR3s include the opening cysteine and the closing phenylalanine or tryptophan. The order of the fields is J gene, V gene, D gene, clone size, CDR3 DNA, CDR3 protein. A D gene is named only where the DNA matches it firmly. A row's size may be missing; if present it is once, few, many or a size class.

J gene: TRBJ1-3; V gene: TRBV6-4; D gene: NA; clone size: NA; CDR3 DNA: TGTGCCAGCAGAATGCCGGACGGCGAATTGGTGGACACCATATATTTT; CDR3 protein: CASRMPDGELVDTIYF
J gene: TRBJ2-1; V gene: TRBV10-1; D gene: NA; clone size: NA; CDR3 DNA: TGCGCCAGCAGTGCTGAAGGCGCGTTGGGGTCCTACAATGAGCAGTTCTTC; CDR3 protein: CASSAEGALGSYNEQFF
J gene: TRBJ2-1; V gene: TRBV29-1; D gene: NA; clone size: NA; CDR3 DNA: TGCAGCGTTGAGCTATCCGTGACAGGATTCAATGAGCAGTTCTTC; CDR3 protein: CSVELSVTGFNEQFF
J gene: TRBJ2-7; V gene: TRBV7-9; D gene: TRBD2; clone size: NA; CDR3 DNA: TGTGCCAGCAGCCTCGGGAGGGCGAGCTCCTACGAGCAGTACTTC; CDR3 protein: CASSLGRASSYEQYF
J gene: TRBJ2-2; V gene: TRBV29-1; D gene: TRBD2; clone size: NA; CDR3 DNA: TGCAGCGCCGGGAGTAGCGGGAGTGGTACCGGGGAGCTGTTTTTT; CDR3 protein: CSAGSSGSGTGELFF
J gene: TRBJ2-6; V gene: TRBV5-1; D gene: TRBD2; clone size: NA; CDR3 DNA: TGCGCCAGCAGCTTGGGGTTGGCCGGGAGGGGCTCTGGGGCCAACGTCCTGACTTTC; CDR3 protein: CASSLGLAGRGSGANVLTF
J gene: TRBJ1-1; V gene: TRBV28; D gene: NA; clone size: NA; CDR3 DNA: TGTGCCAGCGGGGGTGCAGGGAGATACACTGAAGCTTTCTTT; CDR3 protein: CASGGAGRYTEAFF
J gene: TRBJ1-1; V gene: TRBV5-4; D gene: TRBD1; clone size: NA; CDR3 DNA: TGTGCCAGCACCCGGACAGGGGGAGGAACTGAAGCTTTCTTT; CDR3 protein: CASTRTGGGTEAFF
J gene: TRBJ2-7; V gene: TRBV2; D gene: TRBD2; clone size: NA; CDR3 DNA: TGTGCCAGCGGGGCGGGGGCTAGCGGGACTTACGAGCAGTACTTC; CDR3 protein: CASGAGASGTYEQYF
J gene: TRBJ2-4; V gene: TRBV30; D gene: NA; clone size: once; CDR3 DNA: TGTGCCTGGAGTTACAGACGGGGGGCTTTGGGAAACATTCAGTACTTC; CDR3 protein: CAWSYRRGALGNIQYF
J gene: TRBJ2-5; V gene: TRBV6-5; D gene: TRBD1; clone size: NA; CDR3 DNA: TGTGCCAAATTACAGGGGGGCCTCCAAGAGACCCAGTACTTC; CDR3 protein: CAKLQGGLQETQYF
J gene: TRBJ1-2; V gene: TRBV6-5; D gene: TRBD1; clone size: NA; CDR3 DNA: TGTGCCAGCAGATCCCGGACAGGGGGCTATGGCTACACCTTC; CDR3 protein: CASRSRTGGYGYTF
J gene: TRBJ1-1; V gene: TRBV28; D gene: NA; clone size: NA; CDR3 DNA: TGTGCCAGCAGTTTAGTCGGCACTGAAGCTTTCTTT; CDR3 protein: CASSLVGTEAFF
J gene: TRBJ2-3; V gene: TRBV18; D gene: NA; clone size: once; CDR3 DNA: TGTGCCAGCTCACCATGGGCTAACGACCCCCCAGATACGCAGTATTTT; CDR3 protein: CASSPWANDPPDTQYF
J gene: TRBJ1-5; V gene: TRBV5-4; D gene: NA; clone size: NA; CDR3 DNA: TGTGCCAGCAGCTTTTCCCCGGACAGAAATCAGCCCCAGCATTTT; CDR3 protein: CASSFSPDRNQPQHF
J gene: TRBJ2-3; V gene: TRBV10-3; D gene: TRBD2; clone size: NA; CDR3 DNA: TGTGCCATCTCCGAGGCTAGCGGGAGCCTGGCGGATACGCAGTATTTT; CDR3 protein: CAISEASGSLADTQYF
J gene: TRBJ1-4; V gene: TRBV28; D gene: TRBD1; clone size: NA; CDR3 DNA: TGTGCCAGCAGTCCAGGGGGCGCGGAAACTAATGAAAAACTGTTTTTT; CDR3 protein: CASSPGGAETNEKLFF
J gene: TRBJ2-7; V gene: TRBV14; D gene: NA; clone size: NA; CDR3 DNA: TGTGCCAGCAGCCAAGTGGCAGGGGTCAACGAGCAGTACTTC; CDR3 protein: CASSQVAGVNEQYF
J gene: TRBJ1-2; V gene: TRBV10-3; D gene: TRBD1; clone size: NA; CDR3 DNA: TGTGCCATCAGCCCCCAGGGGGTCTATGGCTACACCTTC; CDR3 protein: CAISPQGVYGYTF
J gene: TRBJ2-1; V gene: TRBV19; D gene: TRBD2; clone size: NA; CDR3 DNA: TGTGCCAGTAGCCCCCCCGGGAGGGGCTCCTACAATGAGCAGTTCTTC; CDR3 protein: CASSPPGRGSYNEQFF
J gene: TRBJ2-1; V gene: TRBV28; D gene: TRBD2; clone size: NA; CDR3 DNA: TGTGCCAGCAGTTTATTCGTGACTAGCGGGTACAATGAGCAGTTCTTC; CDR3 protein: CASSLFVTSGYNEQFF
J gene: TRBJ1-2; V gene: TRBV5-4; D gene: TRBD1; clone size: NA; CDR3 DNA: TGTGCCAGCAGCTTGCAGGGGGCAAAAGGCTACACCTTC; CDR3 protein: CASSLQGAKGYTF
J gene: TRBJ2-1; V gene: TRBV6-1; D gene: TRBD2; clone size: NA; CDR3 DNA: TGTGCCAGCAGTGAAGGCGGACTAGCGGCCAATGAGCAGTTCTTC; CDR3 protein: CASSEGGLAANEQFF
J gene: TRBJ1-3; V gene: TRBV5-1; D gene: TRBD1; clone size: NA; CDR3 DNA: TGCGCCAGCAGCCAGGGACAGAGCTCTGGAAACACCATATATTTT; CDR3 protein: CASSQGQSSGNTIYF
J gene: TRBJ1-1; V gene: TRBV5-1; D gene: NA; clone size: NA; CDR3 DNA: TGCGCCAGCAGCTTGGGTCAGCCGAACACTGAAGCTTTCTTT; CDR3 protein: CASSLGQPNTEAFF
J gene: TRBJ2-2; V gene: TRBV11-2; D gene: NA; clone size: NA; CDR3 DNA: TGTGCCAGCAGCTTATTGGAACAGGGCCGTTCCGGGGAGCTGTTTTTT; CDR3 protein: CASSLLEQGRSGELFF
J gene: TRBJ1-5; V gene: TRBV28; D gene: TRBD1; clone size: NA; CDR3 DNA: TGTGCCAGCAGTTTTCCCCTACGCGGACAGGGCTGGTATCAGCCCCAGCATTTT; CDR3 protein: CASSFPLRGQGWYQPQHF
J gene: TRBJ2-1; V gene: TRBV30; D gene: TRBD2; clone size: NA; CDR3 DNA: TGTGCCTGGAGCCGACTAGCGGGAGGCAATGAGCAGTTCTTC; CDR3 protein: CAWSRLAGGNEQFF